Listed below are T cell receptor beta chains from one sample, sequenced in a study of cytomegalovirus exposure and HLA in healthy donors. Here immunoSEQ multiplex PCR was the method, and the copy in TCRdb shows in-frame clones only, minus some. The listing contains about 200,000 clones. Sequencing was done on a sample of PBMCs. The receptors were gathered from a girl aged 2-10 years in good health and CMV-seropositive. The CDR3 runs from the conserved cysteine through the conserved F or W. A D gene is named only where the DNA matches it firmly.

V gene	D gene	J gene	CDR3 DNA	CDR3 protein
TRBV15	NA	TRBJ1-1	TGTGCCACCAGCCGAAGACAGAACACTGAAGCTTTCTTT	CATSRRQNTEAFF
TRBV29-1	NA	TRBJ2-7	TGCAGCGTTGAGAACTCAGGCTCCTACGAGCAGTACTTC	CSVENSGSYEQYF
TRBV5-1	NA	TRBJ2-7	TGCGCCAGCAGCTCCCCCCGCGAAGGCCGGGGATCACACGAGCAGTACTTC	CASSSPREGRGSHEQYF
TRBV11-2	NA	TRBJ2-7	TGTGCCTCGGGTGGCTCCTACGAGCAGTACTTC	CASGGSYEQYF
TRBV28	NA	TRBJ2-5	TGTGCCAGCAGCGACAGGCGTACGAAAGAGACCCAGTACTTC	CASSDRRTKETQYF
TRBV13	NA	TRBJ1-4	TGTGCCAGCACCTTGGGCAGGGCGGATGAAAAACTGTTTTTT	CASTLGRADEKLFF
TRBV7-9	NA	TRBJ2-7	TGTGCCAGCAGCTATTTGGGACCCGACAGGTACGAGCAGTACTTC	CASSYLGPDRYEQYF
TRBV2	NA	TRBJ1-1	TGTGCCAGCAGTGATCCCGGGACAAACCCTTTAAACACTGAAGCTTTCTTT	CASSDPGTNPLNTEAFF
TRBV5-1	TRBD1	TRBJ1-2	TGCGCCAGCAGCCAGACAGGGACCTATGGCTACACCTTC	CASSQTGTYGYTF
TRBV4-1	TRBD2	TRBJ2-1	TGCGCCAGCAGCCAAGAAGCCAGCGGGAGGGCCTTCCTACAGTTCTTC	CASSQEASGRAFLQFF
TRBV28	TRBD2	TRBJ2-7	TGTGCCAGCAGTTTCGCGGGAGTGTACGAGCAGTACTTC	CASSFAGVYEQYF
TRBV13	TRBD1	TRBJ1-2	TGTGCCAGCAGGTTCACAGGGGGCGACTATGGCTACACCTTC	CASRFTGGDYGYTF
TRBV11-2	TRBD1	TRBJ1-6	TGTGCCAGCAGCTTAGGCCGCGGACAGGGAAAGGATTCACCCCTCCACTTT	CASSLGRGQGKDSPLHF
TRBV29-1	NA	TRBJ1-2	TGCAGCGTTGTCCCCGGGGGAGCGGACTACACCTTC	CSVVPGGADYTF
TRBV6-1	TRBD1	TRBJ2-5	TGTGCCAGCAGTATCCACAGGGGGCAAGAGACCCAGTACTTC	CASSIHRGQETQYF
TRBV5-1	NA	TRBJ2-3	TGCGCCAGCAGCGTGACAGGGGAGGGGACAGATACGCAGTATTTT	CASSVTGEGTDTQYF
TRBV7-6	TRBD1	TRBJ1-6	TGTGCCAGCAGCTACAGTCAGGGGGATTCACCCCTCCACTTT	CASSYSQGDSPLHF
TRBV28	NA	TRBJ2-2	TGTGCCAGCAGTCCCCACACAGCGAACACCGGGGAGCTGTTTTTT	CASSPHTANTGELFF
TRBV15	TRBD1	TRBJ2-7	TGTGCCACCAGCAGAGGGACAGGGGGCTCCTACGAGCAGTACTTC	CATSRGTGGSYEQYF
TRBV7-8	NA	TRBJ2-7	TGTGCCAGCAGCTTATTCTCAGAAGGAGGTTACGAGCAGTACTTC	CASSLFSEGGYEQYF
TRBV12-5	NA	TRBJ1-2	TGTGCTAGTGCCTTAGGGGGATTCAATGGCTACACCTTC	CASALGGFNGYTF
TRBV6-5	NA	TRBJ2-5	TGTGCCAGCAGTTATGGTGGGGGCGGGCAAGAGACCCAGTACTTC	CASSYGGGGQETQYF
TRBV15	TRBD1	TRBJ2-1	TGTGCCACCAGCAGAGGCGGACAGGGGGAAAATGAGCAGTTCTTC	CATSRGGQGENEQFF
TRBV27	NA	TRBJ2-7	TGTGCCAGCAGTGTAAGAGGGATTACCTACGAGCAGTACTTC	CASSVRGITYEQYF
TRBV12-2	NA	TRBJ1-2	TGTGCAAGTCGCTCCCTGCAGAGGGCCGAGAACTATGGCTACACCTTC	CASRSLQRAENYGYTF
TRBV7-2	NA	TRBJ2-7	TGTGCCAGCAGCCCAAAGAAGGGACTGTCCTACGAGCAGTACTTC	CASSPKKGLSYEQYF
TRBV7-6	NA	TRBJ2-2	TGTGCCAGCAGCTCCCCCGTCCGAGTCACCGGGGAGCTGTTTTTT	CASSSPVRVTGELFF
TRBV6-1	TRBD1	TRBJ2-7	TGTGCCAGCAGTGATGCGGGACAGGGGTTGTACGAGCAGTACTTC	CASSDAGQGLYEQYF
TRBV7-2	NA	TRBJ1-1	TGTGCCAGCAGCTTATTAGGGGTTACGAACACTGAAGCTTTCTTT	CASSLLGVTNTEAFF
TRBV2	TRBD1	TRBJ1-2	TGTGCCAGCAGTGAAGGGAGGACAGGCCGAGCTAACTATGGCTACACCTTC	CASSEGRTGRANYGYTF
TRBV18	TRBD1	TRBJ2-2	TGTGCCACCCGGGGACAGCTAAACACCGGGGAGCTGTTTTTT	CATRGQLNTGELFF
TRBV5-5	NA	TRBJ2-1	TGTGCCAGCAGCGTAGGGGTAAGCCCCTACAATGAGCAGTTCTTC	CASSVGVSPYNEQFF
TRBV4-1	TRBD2	TRBJ2-2	TGCGCCAGCAGCCATCCGACTAGCGGGAGGGCCTCCGGGGAGCTGTTTTTT	CASSHPTSGRASGELFF
TRBV19	TRBD2	TRBJ2-7	TGTGCCAGTAGTAGAGCGGGAGAGATCTACGAGCAGTACTTC	CASSRAGEIYEQYF
TRBV5-8	NA	TRBJ2-7	TGTGCCAGCAGCTTGACAGGCCACTACGAGCAGTACTTC	CASSLTGHYEQYF
TRBV6-1	NA	TRBJ1-1	TGTGCCAGCAGTGGGACGGACAGTACTGAAGCTTTCTTT	CASSGTDSTEAFF
TRBV29-1	TRBD2	TRBJ2-1	TGCAGCGTGACGAGCGGGAGGACCTACAATGAGCAGTTCTTC	CSVTSGRTYNEQFF
TRBV20-1	NA	TRBJ2-7	TGCAGTGCTAGATTACACGAAGACTTGTACTTC	CSARLHEDLYF
TRBV28	NA	TRBJ2-2	TGTGCCAGCAGACTAGTGTGGACCGGGGAGCTGTTTTTT	CASRLVWTGELFF
TRBV27	NA	TRBJ2-1	TGTGCCAGCACCCCGGCGGGACTCTACAATGAGCAGTTCTTC	CASTPAGLYNEQFF
TRBV28	NA	TRBJ2-7	TGTGCCAGCAGTATCGACTTCTCCGCCTACGAGCAGTACTTC	CASSIDFSAYEQYF
TRBV5-4	TRBD1	TRBJ2-1	TGTGCCAGCAGCTTGGTAGGGACAGGGGACAATGAGCAGTTCTTC	CASSLVGTGDNEQFF
TRBV29-1	TRBD1	TRBJ1-1	TGCAGCGTTGAGCGACAGGGGTCCCCTACTGAAGCTTTCTTT	CSVERQGSPTEAFF
TRBV19	TRBD1	TRBJ1-5	TGTGCCAGTGATAGACAGGGTAGCAATCAGCCCCAGCATTTT	CASDRQGSNQPQHF
TRBV7-3	NA	TRBJ2-3	TGTGCCAGCAGCTCCATACAGGGGCGGGGAGATACGCAGTATTTT	CASSSIQGRGDTQYF
TRBV10-1	NA	TRBJ2-2	TGCGCCAGCAGTGGGGGGACTCCTTCGGCCGGGGAGCTGTTTTTT	CASSGGTPSAGELFF
TRBV28	TRBD2	TRBJ2-1	TGTGCCAGCGATTCCCGGGAGGGGGGCTACAATGAGCAGTTCTTC	CASDSREGGYNEQFF
TRBV10-3	NA	TRBJ2-3	TGTGCCATCAGACCACAGGGGACTAGCACAGATACGCAGTATTTT	CAIRPQGTSTDTQYF
TRBV29-1	TRBD2	TRBJ2-7	TGCAGCGTTGTTGAGGGACTAGCGGGAGGGCCAGTTACCTACGAGCAGTACTTC	CSVVEGLAGGPVTYEQYF
TRBV7-9	NA	TRBJ1-2	TGTGCCAGCAGCTCAATTCGGGGGACTAACTATGGCTACACCTTC	CASSSIRGTNYGYTF
TRBV4-1	NA	TRBJ2-1	TGCGCCAGCAGCCGAGTGACTGAATACAATGAGCAGTTCTTC	CASSRVTEYNEQFF
TRBV5-1	NA	TRBJ2-1	TGCGCCAGCAGCTTGGCCACACACTCCTACAATGAGCAGTTCTTC	CASSLATHSYNEQFF
TRBV11-2	NA	TRBJ2-1	TGTGCCAGCAGCTTAGTAGGCAGGGATGAGCAGTTCTTC	CASSLVGRDEQFF
TRBV28	TRBD2	TRBJ2-5	TGTGCCAGCTACTTAGCGGGAGAAGAGACCCAGTACTTC	CASYLAGEETQYF
TRBV7-3	NA	TRBJ2-1	TGTGCCAGCAGCTTAGGAGTAGGCTCCTACAATGAGCAGTTCTTC	CASSLGVGSYNEQFF
TRBV29-1	TRBD1	TRBJ2-1	TGCAGCGCCTGGACAGGGGGAAATGAGCAGTTCTTC	CSAWTGGNEQFF
TRBV29-1	TRBD2	TRBJ2-5	TGCAGCGTTTCCAAGAGACTAGCGGAAGAGACCCAGTACTTC	CSVSKRLAEETQYF